This T cell receptor beta chain is from a study of blood T cell repertoires in COVID-19. The CDR3 runs 16 residues. V gave up 7 bases and J gave up 0 bases; unmatched junction bases: 6. Germline CDR1 SNHLY, CDR2 FYNNEI. Per the study methods: Counts of nucleated cells, estimated from reference gene primer amplification, were obtained. The repertoire was sequenced with immunoSEQ multiplex PCR; TCRdb's copy has only in-frame clones and lacks some. The DNA gave D and trimming, while V, J and clone size come from that table. This sample carries roughly 250,000 clones, around 85% of them seen once, and the ten largest clones take 0.87%.

V gene TRBV2 combines with J gene TRBJ1-6; TRBD1 aligns across 7 bases. The TCR was taken from a human donor with COVID-19, enrolled during active disease. The donor label of this sample is uncertain. Material for sequencing was peripheral blood. The CDR3 DNA follows: TGTGCCAGCACAGCGGACAGGAGCTCCTATAATTCACCCCTCCACTTT. Its translation: CASTADRSSYNSPLHF.